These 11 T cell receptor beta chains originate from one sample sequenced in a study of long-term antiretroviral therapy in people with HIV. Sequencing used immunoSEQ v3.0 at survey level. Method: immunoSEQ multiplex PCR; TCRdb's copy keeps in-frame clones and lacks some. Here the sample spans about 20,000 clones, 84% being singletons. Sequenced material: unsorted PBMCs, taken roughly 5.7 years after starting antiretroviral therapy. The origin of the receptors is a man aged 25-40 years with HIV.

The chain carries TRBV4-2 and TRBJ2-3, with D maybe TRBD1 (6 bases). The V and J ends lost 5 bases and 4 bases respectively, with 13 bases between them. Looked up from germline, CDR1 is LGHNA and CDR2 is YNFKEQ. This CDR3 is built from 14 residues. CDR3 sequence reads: CASSSGASADTQYF. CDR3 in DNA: TGTGCCAGCAGCTCAGGGGCTAGTGCAGATACGCAGTATTTT.

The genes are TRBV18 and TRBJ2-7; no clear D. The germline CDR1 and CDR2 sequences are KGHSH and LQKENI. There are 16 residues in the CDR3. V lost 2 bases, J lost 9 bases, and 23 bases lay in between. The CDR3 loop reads CASSPDRARTTKVQYF. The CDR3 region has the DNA TGTGCCAGCTCACCAGACCGGGCCCGAACTACGAAGGTGCAGTACTTC.

For the CDR3, the DNA is TGCGCCAGCAGCCCACGAGAGTCAAGCAGGGTGGGAAACACCATATATTTT. Encoded protein: CASSPRESSRVGNTIYF. The chain employs TRBV5-1 and TRBJ1-3; perhaps TRBD1 as D (5 bases). CDR1 SGHRS and CDR2 YFSETQ come from the germline V gene. V lost 4 bases to trimming and J lost 4 bases, with 21 bases between them. This CDR3 contains 17 residues.

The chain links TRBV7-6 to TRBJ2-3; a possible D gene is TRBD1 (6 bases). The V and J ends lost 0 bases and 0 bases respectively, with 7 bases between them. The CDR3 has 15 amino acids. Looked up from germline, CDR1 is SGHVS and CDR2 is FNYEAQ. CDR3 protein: CASSLAGASTDTQYF. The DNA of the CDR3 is TGTGCCAGCAGCTTAGCGGGGGCAAGCACAGATACGCAGTATTTT.

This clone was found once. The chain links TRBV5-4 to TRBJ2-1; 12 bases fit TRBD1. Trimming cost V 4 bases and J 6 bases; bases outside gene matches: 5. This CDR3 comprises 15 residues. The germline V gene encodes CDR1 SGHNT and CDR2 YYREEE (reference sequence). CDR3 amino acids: CASSLPGQGANEQFF. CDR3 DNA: TGTGCCAGCAGCCTGCCGGGACAGGGGGCCAATGAGCAGTTCTTC.

CDR3 in DNA: TGTGCCAGCAGCTCACAATATCGAGAGAACACTGAAGCTTTCTTT. The encoded protein is CASSSQYRENTEAFF. The gene calls are TRBV7-9 and TRBJ1-1; D call uncertain. Germline CDR1 reads SEHNR; CDR2 reads FQNEAQ (reference sequence). CDR3 size: 15 residues. V lost 4 bases, J lost 1 base, and 13 bases lay in between.

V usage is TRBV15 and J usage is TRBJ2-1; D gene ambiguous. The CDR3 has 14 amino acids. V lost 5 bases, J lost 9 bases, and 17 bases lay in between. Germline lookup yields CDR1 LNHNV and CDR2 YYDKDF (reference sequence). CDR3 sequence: CATSPALLGLEQFF. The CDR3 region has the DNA TGTGCCACCAGCCCAGCTCTGTTAGGTCTTGAGCAGTTCTTC.

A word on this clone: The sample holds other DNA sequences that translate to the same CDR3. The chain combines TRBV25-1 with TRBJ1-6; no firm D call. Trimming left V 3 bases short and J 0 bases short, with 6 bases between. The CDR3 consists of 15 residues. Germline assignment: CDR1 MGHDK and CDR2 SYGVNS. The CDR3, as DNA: TGTGCCAGCAGTGAGGGCAGCTCCTATAATTCACCCCTCCACTTT. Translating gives CASSEGSSYNSPLHF.

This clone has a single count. The CDR3 DNA is TGTGCCAGCAGCTCCCGGACAGCCCTCTATGGCTACACCTTC. This encodes CASSSRTALYGYTF. V is TRBV5-8 and J is TRBJ1-2, with D tentatively TRBD1 (6 bases). The germline V gene encodes CDR1 SGHTS and CDR2 YDEGEE. The CDR3 runs 14 residues. Trimming removed 3 bases from V and 4 bases from J, with 13 bases in between.

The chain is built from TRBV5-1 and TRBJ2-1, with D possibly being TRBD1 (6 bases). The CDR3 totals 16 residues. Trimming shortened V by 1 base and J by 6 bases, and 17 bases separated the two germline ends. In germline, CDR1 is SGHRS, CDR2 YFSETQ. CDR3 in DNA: TGCGCCAGCAGCTTGTCTACGCAGGGGAACCTCAATGAGCAGTTCTTC. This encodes CASSLSTQGNLNEQFF.

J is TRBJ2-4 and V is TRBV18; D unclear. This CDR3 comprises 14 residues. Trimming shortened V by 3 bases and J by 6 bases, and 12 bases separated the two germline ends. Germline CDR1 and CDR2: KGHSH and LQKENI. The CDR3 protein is CASSPGSMANIQYF. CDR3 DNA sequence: TGTGCCAGCTCACCGGGTAGCATGGCAAACATTCAGTACTTC. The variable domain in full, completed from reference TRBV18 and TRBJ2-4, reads NAGVMQNPRHLVRRRGQEARLRCSPMKGHSHVYWYRQLPEEGLKFMVYLQKENIIDESGMPKERFSAEFPKEGPSILRIQQVVRGDSAAYFCASSPGSMANIQYFGAGTRLSVL.